This TCR beta chain was recovered during a study of beta chain features in type 1 diabetes. Naive, central memory, regulatory and stem cell-like memory cells within the CD4+ compartment were sorted using CD45RO/CCR7/CD25/CD127/CD95/CD27. The whole isolated RNA underwent reverse transcription, so sequencing captured expressed TCRB transcripts. The table came from immunoSEQ multiplex PCR; TCRdb's copy has only in-frame clones and leaves some out. Here the sample spans under 950,000 clones, about a sixth being singletons. This CDR3 is 14 amino acids long. The V gene's germline CDR1 is SNHLY and CDR2 FYNNEI. The germline V and J ends were trimmed by 7 bases and 1 base, with 11 bases remaining between them. This clone was counted between two and nine times. Its antigen is not identified. Whole-study findings and limits: A moderate, significant TCRB CDR3 shortening appeared in type 1 diabetes across four CD4+ subsets. Type 1 diabetes patients showed fewer insertions and more deletions at VDJ junctions.

Sequences were obtained from naive CD4+ T cells from blood. V usage is TRBV2 and J usage is TRBJ2-1; tentatively, D is TRBD2 (6 bases). This TCR was sampled from a woman under 30 in good health. Written as DNA, the CDR3 is TGTGCCAGCATGAGGGAGGTTTCCTACAATGAGCAGTTCTTC. It is translated as CASMREVSYNEQFF.